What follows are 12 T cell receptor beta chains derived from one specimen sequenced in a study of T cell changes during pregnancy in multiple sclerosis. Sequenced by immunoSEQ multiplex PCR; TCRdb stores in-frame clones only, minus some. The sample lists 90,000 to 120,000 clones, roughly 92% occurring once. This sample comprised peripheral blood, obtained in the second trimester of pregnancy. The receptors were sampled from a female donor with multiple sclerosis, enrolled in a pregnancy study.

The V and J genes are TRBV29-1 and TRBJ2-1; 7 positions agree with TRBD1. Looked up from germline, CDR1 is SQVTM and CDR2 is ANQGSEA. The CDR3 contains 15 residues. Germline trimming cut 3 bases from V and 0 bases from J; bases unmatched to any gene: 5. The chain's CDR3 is CSVEGQPRSYNEQFF. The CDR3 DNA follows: TGCAGCGTTGAGGGACAGCCCCGCTCCTACAATGAGCAGTTCTTC.

This chain's CDR3 is CASSPRTVMNTEAFF. The CDR3 DNA sequence: TGTGCCAGCAGCCCCCGGACAGTGATGAACACTGAAGCTTTCTTT. The V call is TRBV7-2, the J call TRBJ1-1, with D possibly being TRBD1 (6 bases). CDR3 size: 15 residues. V gave up 5 bases and J gave up 0 bases, with 13 bases separating them. Germline CDR1 reads SGHTA; CDR2 reads FQGNSA. Filled out from reference TRBV7-2 and TRBJ1-1, the complete variable domain reads GAGVSQSPSNKVTEKGKDVELRCDPISGHTALYWYRQSLGQGLEFLIYFQGNSAPDKSGLPSDRFSAERTGGSVSTLTIQRTQQEDSAVYLCASSPRTVMNTEAFFGQGTRLTVV.

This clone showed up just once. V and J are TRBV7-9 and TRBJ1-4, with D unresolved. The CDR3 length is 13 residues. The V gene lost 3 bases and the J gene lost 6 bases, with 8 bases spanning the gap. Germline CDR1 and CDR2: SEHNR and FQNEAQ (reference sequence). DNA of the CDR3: TGTGCCAGCAGCTTCTATGAGCATGAAAAACTGTTTTTT. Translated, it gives CASSFYEHEKLFF.

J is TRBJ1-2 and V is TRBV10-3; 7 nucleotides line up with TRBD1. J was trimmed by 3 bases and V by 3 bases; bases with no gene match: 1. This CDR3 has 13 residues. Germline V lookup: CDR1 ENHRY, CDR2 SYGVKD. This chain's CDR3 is CAISDDRDYGYTF. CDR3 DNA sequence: TGTGCCATCAGTGACGACAGGGACTATGGCTACACCTTC.

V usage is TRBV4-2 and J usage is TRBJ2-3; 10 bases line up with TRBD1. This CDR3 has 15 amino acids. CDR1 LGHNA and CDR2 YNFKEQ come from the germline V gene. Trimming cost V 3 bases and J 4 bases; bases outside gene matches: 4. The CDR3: CASSQGDRGADTQYF. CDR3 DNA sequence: TGTGCCAGCAGCCAGGGGGACAGGGGTGCAGATACGCAGTATTTT.

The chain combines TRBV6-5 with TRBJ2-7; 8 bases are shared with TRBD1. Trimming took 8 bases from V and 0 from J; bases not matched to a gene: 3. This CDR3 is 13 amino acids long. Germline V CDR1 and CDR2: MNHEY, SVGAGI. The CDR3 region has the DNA TGTGCCAGCCGCGACAGGGGCTCCTACGAGCAGTACTTC. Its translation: CASRDRGSYEQYF.

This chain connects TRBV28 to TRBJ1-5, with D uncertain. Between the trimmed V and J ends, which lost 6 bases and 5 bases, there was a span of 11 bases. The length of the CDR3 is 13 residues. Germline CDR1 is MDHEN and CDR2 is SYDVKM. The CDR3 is CASSRSVDQPQHF. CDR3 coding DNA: TGTGCCAGCAGCCGATCGGTCGATCAGCCCCAGCATTTT.

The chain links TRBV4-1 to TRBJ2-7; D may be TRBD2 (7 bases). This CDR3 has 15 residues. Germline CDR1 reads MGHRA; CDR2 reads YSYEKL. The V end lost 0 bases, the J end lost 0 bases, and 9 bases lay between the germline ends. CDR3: CASSQDGGHSYEQYF. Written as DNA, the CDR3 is TGCGCCAGCAGCCAAGACGGGGGGCACTCCTACGAGCAGTACTTC.

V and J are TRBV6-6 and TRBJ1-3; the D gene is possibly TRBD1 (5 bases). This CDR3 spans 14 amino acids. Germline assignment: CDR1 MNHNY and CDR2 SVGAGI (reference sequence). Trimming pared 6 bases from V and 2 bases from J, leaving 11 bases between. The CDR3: CASSRRGAGNTIYF. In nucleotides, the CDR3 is TGTGCCAGCAGCCGTCGGGGGGCTGGAAACACCATATATTTT.

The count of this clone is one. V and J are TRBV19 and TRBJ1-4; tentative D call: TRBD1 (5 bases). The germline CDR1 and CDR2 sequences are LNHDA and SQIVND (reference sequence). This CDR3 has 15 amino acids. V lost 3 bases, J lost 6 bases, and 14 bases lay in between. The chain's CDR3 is CASSMLRSGDEKLFF. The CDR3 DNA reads TGTGCCAGTAGTATGCTGCGGTCGGGGGATGAAAAACTGTTTTTT. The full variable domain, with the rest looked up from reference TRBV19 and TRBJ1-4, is DGGITQSPKYLFRKEGQNVTLSCEQNLNHDAMYWYRQDPGQGLRLIYYSQIVNDFQKGDIAEGYSVSREKKESFPLTVTSAQKNPTAFYLCASSMLRSGDEKLFFGSGTQLSVL.

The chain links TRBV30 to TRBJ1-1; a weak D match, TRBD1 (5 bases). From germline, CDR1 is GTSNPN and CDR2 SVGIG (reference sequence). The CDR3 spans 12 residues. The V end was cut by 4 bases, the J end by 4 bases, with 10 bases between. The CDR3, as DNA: TGTGCCTGGAACGCAGGGCCCACTGAAGCTTTCTTT. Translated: CAWNAGPTEAFF.

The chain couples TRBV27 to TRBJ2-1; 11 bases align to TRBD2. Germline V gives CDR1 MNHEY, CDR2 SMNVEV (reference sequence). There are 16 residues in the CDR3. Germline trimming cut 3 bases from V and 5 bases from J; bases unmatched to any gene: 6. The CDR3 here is CASSFLTSGDHNEQFF. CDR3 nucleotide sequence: TGTGCCAGCAGTTTCCTGACTAGCGGGGACCACAATGAGCAGTTCTTC.